Below, one T cell receptor beta chain is given with its context. This clonotype was observed at least ten times. Its target antigen remains unknown. No much larger clone is present one base from it, and per-base qualities are unavailable. These data originate in a study of T cells in Graves' hyperthyroidism and ophthalmopathy (dated by TCRdb to about 2019). Study-level background: Peripheral blood samples were taken at the time of initial diagnosis, prior to any treatment. Following sampling, methimazole starting at 30 mg daily was given to hyperthyroidism patients, and high-dose intravenous methylprednisolone was given to ophthalmopathy patients. According to the paper, TCR Vbeta CDR3 sequencing was carried out on approximately 140 peripheral blood samples, which came from around 43 ophthalmopathy, roughly 75 hyperthyroidism and approximately 17 progressor patients. Prospective prediction of ophthalmopathy was tested in an independent validation cohort consisting of roughly 19 hyperthyroidism patients and about 17 patients who later progressed to ophthalmopathy. TCR V-J signatures able to tell the groups apart were searched for in a discovery cohort of 100 patients, of whom roughly 42 had Graves' ophthalmopathy and under 65 had stable Graves' hyperthyroidism. Thyroid tissue and blood T-cell repertoires from six Graves' hyperthyroidism patients were also compared in the study. The roughly 100 discovery patients were divided at random into training and test sets in a 7:3 ratio. Study-level results and caveats: In validation, the model predicted progression to ophthalmopathy with approximately 71% sensitivity and less than 75% specificity, a median of 6.5 months before onset. Sample size was not statistically predetermined, and investigators were not blinded to group allocation. Blood samples also contained most of the expanded thyroid clonotypes (frequency above 0.001), which suggests that blood repertoires may reflect thyroid immune responses. A model built on a 13 V-J signature distinguished ophthalmopathy from stable hyperthyroidism, reaching 85% to 90% sensitivity and about 81% specificity in cross-validation and 80%/75% in testing.

Counted from cysteine to phenylalanine, this CDR3 has 15 amino acids. Here the CDR3 DNA is all that survives: 45 bases in frame from base 1. Trimming takes 5 bases from V and 3 bases from J, and the germline ends sit 17 bases apart. Ophthalmopathy patients had moderately to severely active disease, with a Clinical Activity Score of 3 or more, a NOSPECS grade of 4 or more, and a disease duration of less than 3 months. Exclusion was applied to patients with uncontrolled infections, other autoimmune diseases, pregnancy or lactation. Diagnoses were based on clinical symptoms, serum thyroxine and TRAb, thyroid ultrasound and orbital computed tomography. PBMCs were separated from 8 to 10 ml of fresh peripheral blood using Ficoll-Paque density gradient centrifugation. Total RNA was extracted using Trizol reagent, and RNA quality was assessed on an Agilent 2100 Bioanalyzer. TCR beta CDR3 regions were amplified from RNA transcripts. The TCR CDR3 was subjected to a first round of RT-PCR using the HTBI primer set and the Qiagen OneStep RT-PCR kit. A second multiplex PCR round built the libraries, followed by size selection and purification. Paired-end sequencing of the libraries was performed with 100 bp reads on an Illumina HiSeq2000. In the paper's pipeline: Raw data were processed with SOAPnuke, discarding reads with adapters, uncalled bases, mean Phred below 15, or no exact constant-primer or identifier match. COPE v1.2.5 was used to merge high-quality paired reads, and clonotypes were defined as unique nucleotide sequences. MiTCR v1.1 was used to align clonotypes to the IMGT TRBV, TRBD and TRBJ reference segments. Only V-J combinations with frequency above 0.0001, covering approximately 99% of repertoires, were analysed. A TCS score was defined as the ratio between F50 (clonal expansion) and ExV (chaos), using BLOSUM62-based TCRdist between CDR3 peptides within each V-J. Welch's t-statistics and random forest reduced roughly 540 V-J features to about 12, which were used in a naive Bayes classifier (R e1071). The public reads were reprocessed in TCRdb via fastp at Q25 and MiXCR, keeping in-frame beta chains. Records with the same CDR3 protein are collapsed into one entry carrying the most frequent genes and DNA. The V and J calls shown here were made by TCRdb, not taken from the authors' results. The sample table records hundreds of thousands of distinct CDR3 sequences; around 15% of these occur just once. The ten biggest clones cover roughly an eighth of the sample.

This TCR was recovered from a man between 18 and 35 years old with Graves' ophthalmopathy. The sequenced material came from blood. In this chain, TRBV12-3 or TRBV12-4 is recombined with TRBJ2-7; the D segment could be TRBD1, given 6 matching bases. DNA sequence: TGTGCCAGCAGTCTCGGGACATCGATAGTCTACGAGCAGTACTTC. Translated, this gives CASSLGTSIVYEQYF.